Below, 21 T cell receptor beta chains from the same sample are listed, as sequenced in a study of spatial heterogeneity in lung cancer. TCRdb reprocessed the 5' RACE reads with MiXCR, giving one entry per CDR3 protein. The sample includes about 200 distinct CDR3 sequences, approximately 45% seen only once; the top ten take more than 50%. As for time point: blood at routine non-recurrence follow-up after resection. This sample comprised PBMCs, obtained at follow-up. The receptors derive from a male donor with early-stage non-small cell lung cancer.

This clonotype is large within its sample. This beta chain is an off-target read within a library intended for alpha chains, so its frequency means little. CDR3: CASSPPTSGDAQYF. The CDR3 DNA reads TGTGCCAGCAGTCCCCCGACTAGCGGGGATGCGCAGTATTTT. The rearrangement uses TRBV6-5 and TRBJ2-3, with 11 bases matching TRBD2. V dropped 5 bases and J dropped 10; count of bases not matched to a gene: 8. This CDR3 region has 14 residues. CDR1 is MNHEY, CDR2 SVGAGI, per germline.

In regard to this clonotype: For a library built for alpha chains, this beta chain is a stray read; little rests on its size. CDR3 in amino acids: CASSPPLSGGVYTQYF. In DNA, the CDR3 is TGTGCCAGCAGCCCCCCCCTTAGCGGGGGGGTGTATACGCAGTATTTT. The chain carries TRBV7-2 and TRBJ2-3; 11 positions agree with TRBD2. V lost 5 bases and J lost 7; bases outside the gene matches: 11. The germline V gene has CDR1 SGHTA and CDR2 FQGNSA. CDR3 length: 16 residues.

Note on this clonotype: This beta chain is a stray read from a library made for alpha chains; its abundance is not meaningful. The V call is TRBV10-3, the J call TRBJ1-2; D remains unclear. The CDR3 totals 15 residues. The V end was cut by 6 bases, the J end by 4 bases, with 18 bases between. CDR1 and CDR2 (germline): ENHRY, SYGVKD. The CDR3 nucleotides read TGTGCCATCAGGGAAGCCCCCATCGGAGGCTATGGCTACACCTTC. It translates to CAIREAPIGGYGYTF.

This clonotype was detected only a few times. The library was built for alpha chains, so this beta chain is an off-target read and its size means little. The V call is TRBV7-2, the J call TRBJ1-5; D not resolved. V lost 5 bases to trimming and J lost 4 bases, with 9 bases between them. The CDR3 runs to 13 residues. Germline CDR1 is SGHTA and CDR2 is FQGNSA. CDR3 amino acids: CASSQEMNQPQHF. The CDR3 DNA follows: TGTGCCAGCAGCCAAGAAATGAATCAGCCCCAGCATTTT. Looking up the rest from reference TRBV7-2 and TRBJ1-5 gives the full variable domain: GAGVSQSPSNKVTEKGKDVELRCDPISGHTALYWYRQSLGQGLEFLIYFQGNSAPDKSGLPSDRFSAERTGGSVSTLTIQRTQQEDSAVYLCASSQEMNQPQHFGDGTRLSIL.

In its sample, this clonotype was seen a few times. This beta chain is an off-target read within a library intended for alpha chains, so its frequency means little. The chain carries TRBV24-1 and TRBJ2-5; D ambiguous. Germline V gene lookup returns CDR1 KGHDR and CDR2 SFDVKD. Trimming pared 0 bases from V and 5 bases from J, leaving 3 bases between. CDR3 size: 12 residues. The CDR3 coding sequence is TGTGCCACCAGTGATTTGATGGAGACCCAGTACTTC. Translated, it gives CATSDLMETQYF.

Remarks on this clonotype: As an off-target read in a library built for alpha chains, this beta chain has a frequency of little significance. The chain uses TRBV6-4 and TRBJ2-1; tentative D call: TRBD2 (7 bases). Germline loops: CDR1 MRHNA, CDR2 SNTAGT. Trimming pared 7 bases from V and 9 bases from J, leaving 19 bases between. This CDR3 contains 14 residues. CDR3 amino acids: CASKLFRGGGEQFF. CDR3 DNA sequence: TGTGCCAGCAAGTTGTTCAGGGGCGGGGGTGAGCAGTTCTTC.

In regard to this clonotype: A library prepared for alpha chains yielded this beta chain as an off-target read; its size is of little meaning. V is TRBV7-8 and J is TRBJ2-1; TRBD2 aligns across 9 bases. This CDR3 has 15 amino acids. The V and J ends lost 5 bases and 9 bases, in that order; junction bases with no gene match: 11. Looked up from germline, CDR1 is SGHVS and CDR2 is FQNEAQ. The CDR3 DNA follows: TGTGCCAGCAGCGTCGCGGGGGGGACGGTCGGTGAGCAGTTCTTC. Encoded protein: CASSVAGGTVGEQFF.

On this clonotype: As an off-target read in a library built for alpha chains, this beta chain has a frequency of little significance. CDR3 in amino acids: CASSYGVRGFGGELFF. The CDR3 DNA reads as TGTGCCAGCAGTTACGGGGTTCGCGGGTTCGGCGGGGAGCTGTTTTTT. The chain carries TRBV6-2 or TRBV6-3 and TRBJ2-2, with D possibly matching TRBD2 (5 bases). Germline loops: CDR1 MNHEY, CDR2 SVGEGT. CDR3 length: 16 residues. Trimming took off 2 bases at V and 7 bases at J, with 17 bases between the two ends.

This clonotype came up a few times. This beta chain came through as a stray read in a library set up for alpha chains, and its size says little. This chain links TRBV12-3 or TRBV12-4 with TRBJ2-7, with D perhaps TRBD1 or TRBD2 (5 bases each). This CDR3 comprises 15 residues. Deletions cut 2 bases from V and 6 bases from J, with 17 bases between. CDR3 loop: CASSLSGRDSSEQYF. In DNA form, the CDR3 reads TGTGCCAGCAGTTTATCGGGGCGTGATAGCTCCGAGCAGTACTTC.

With respect to this clonotype: Since it is a stray read in a library aimed at alpha chains, this beta chain has a size that is not meaningful. The V gene is TRBV30, the J gene TRBJ2-2, with 8 bases fitting TRBD1. The V gene's germline CDR1 is GTSNPN and CDR2 SVGIG (reference sequence). After removal of 1 base from V and 0 bases from J, the junction contained 4 bases not matched to a gene. The CDR3 has 16 amino acids. Written as DNA, the CDR3 is TGTGCCTGGAGTGCCTGGACAGGGTCGAACACCGGGGAGCTGTTTTTT. Translation: CAWSAWTGSNTGELFF.

This clonotype counts as large. Found in a library prepared for alpha chains, this beta chain is an off-target read, and its abundance has little meaning. The chain has TRBV27 and TRBJ2-1; 7 bases align to TRBD2. Germline V gene data show CDR1 as MNHEY and CDR2 as SMNVEV (reference sequence). The CDR3 runs 18 residues. After removal of 2 bases from V and 0 bases from J, the junction contained 10 bases not matched to a gene. CDR3 residues: CASSLDPGLISSYNEQFF. The CDR3 coding sequence is TGTGCCAGCAGTTTAGACCCGGGACTAATCAGCTCCTACAATGAGCAGTTCTTC.

This clonotype has only a few counts. Found in a library prepared for alpha chains, this beta chain is an off-target read, and its abundance has little meaning. The chain combines TRBV20-1 with TRBJ2-7; tentatively, D is TRBD2 (5 bases). V was shortened by 6 bases and J by 3 bases, with 15 bases between the two germline ends. This CDR3 spans 13 amino acids. Germline CDR1 reads DFQATT; CDR2 reads SNEGSKA (reference sequence). The CDR3 spells CSAGVAEVYEQYF. The DNA for the CDR3 is TGCAGTGCCGGGGTGGCGGAGGTCTACGAGCAGTACTTC.

A note on this clonotype: Within a library made for alpha chains, this beta chain is off target, and its count is uninformative. This chain links TRBV12-3 or TRBV12-4 with TRBJ2-1; TRBD2 matches 7 bases. The CDR3 runs 15 residues. Trimming took 7 bases from V and 10 from J; bases not matched to a gene: 16. DNA of the CDR3: TGTGCCAGCACCCCCGGACCCAGAAGCGGGGCGGAGCAGTTCTTC. Protein sequence: CASTPGPRSGAEQFF.

Worth noting for this clonotype: This beta chain is a stray sequence in a library constructed for alpha chains; its clone size is not meaningful. The chain links TRBV5-1 to TRBJ2-4; the match to TRBD2 covers 12 bases. The J segment lost 4 bases and the V segment lost 4 bases, leaving 3 bases of the junction unmatched. Per the germline V gene, CDR1 is SGHRS and CDR2 is YFSETQ. CDR3 size: 15 residues. CDR3 protein: CASSATSGGKNIQYF. The CDR3 DNA reads as TGCGCCAGCAGCGCGACTAGCGGGGGAAAAAACATTCAGTACTTC.

This clonotype has only a few counts. This beta chain slipped into a library made for alpha chains as a stray read, so its size is not meaningful. The rearrangement links TRBV7-2 to TRBJ2-1; D may be TRBD1 (5 bases). Trimming took off 10 bases at V and 4 bases at J, with 17 bases between the two ends. The length of the CDR3 is 14 residues. The germline V gene encodes CDR1 SGHTA and CDR2 FQGNSA. The CDR3 spells CATTLGQPYNEQFF. The CDR3 DNA reads as TGTGCCACCACACTGGGGCAGCCTTACAATGAGCAGTTCTTC.

Points on this clonotype: As an off-target read in a library built for alpha chains, this beta chain has a frequency of little significance. J is TRBJ1-6 and V is TRBV12-3 or TRBV12-4, with no clear D. V was trimmed by 3 bases and J by 5 bases, leaving 2 bases between them. CDR3 length equals 12 residues. The CDR3 loop is CASSFNNSPLHF. In DNA form, the CDR3 reads TGTGCCAGCAGTTTCAATAATTCACCCCTCCACTTT.

By sample fraction, this clonotype is hyperexpanded. This beta chain is an off-target read within a library intended for alpha chains, so its frequency means little. This rearrangement joins TRBV2 to TRBJ2-3; 13 bases match TRBD2. The germline CDR1 and CDR2 sequences are SNHLY and FYNNEI. The CDR3 length is 16 residues. After removal of 1 base from V and 3 bases from J, the junction contained 1 base not matched to a gene. This chain's CDR3 is CASSEGTSGSTDTQYF. The CDR3 region has the DNA TGTGCCAGCAGTGAAGGGACTAGCGGGAGTACAGATACGCAGTATTTT.

As regards this clonotype: This beta chain is an off-target read within a library intended for alpha chains, so its frequency means little. The rearrangement joins TRBV5-1 to TRBJ2-3; no reliable D call. Trimming cost V 4 bases and J 3 bases, with 15 bases left between them. Germline V gene data show CDR1 as SGHRS and CDR2 as YFSETQ. This CDR3 spans 15 amino acids. The CDR3 sequence is CASSRTTQTTDTQYF. DNA for the CDR3: TGCGCCAGCAGCCGGACGACCCAGACGACAGATACGCAGTATTTT. The variable domain in full, with the rest retrieved from reference TRBV5-1 and TRBJ2-3, is KAGVTQTPRYLIKTRGQQVTLSCSPISGHRSVSWYQQTPGQGLQFLFEYFSETQRNKGNFPGRFSGRQFSNSRSEMNVSTLELGDSALYLCASSRTTQTTDTQYFGPGTRLTVL.

In this sample, this clonotype turned up a few times. Within a library made for alpha chains, this beta chain is off target, and its count is uninformative. This chain uses TRBV7-2 with TRBJ2-7; 8 bases match TRBD2. Per the germline V gene, CDR1 is SGHTA and CDR2 is FQGNSA. The CDR3 is made up of 16 amino acids. After removal of 5 bases from V and 1 base from J, the junction contained 10 bases not matched to a gene. The DNA of the CDR3 is TGTGCCAGCAGCCTAAATAGCGGGGTACTTTCCTACGAGCAGTACTTC. Encoded protein: CASSLNSGVLSYEQYF.

This clonotype showed up just a few times. As an off-target read in a library built for alpha chains, this beta chain has a frequency of little significance. The J gene is TRBJ1-6, the V gene TRBV6-5; 8 bases line up with TRBD1. Per the germline V gene, CDR1 is MNHEY and CDR2 is SVGAGI. The CDR3 is 14 residues long. The V segment lost 8 bases and the J segment 4 bases; nucleotides outside the gene matches: 4. The CDR3 region is CASSGQGYNSPLHF. The CDR3 bases are TGTGCCAGCTCAGGACAGGGATATAATTCACCCCTCCACTTT.

On this clonotype itself: The library was built for alpha chains, so this beta chain is an off-target read and its size means little. The J gene is TRBJ1-1, the V gene TRBV2, with 7 positions matching TRBD1. Trimming at V came to 6 bases and at J to 5 bases, leaving 9 bases not matched to a gene. The germline CDR1 and CDR2 sequences are SNHLY and FYNNEI. The CDR3 extends over 14 amino acids. The CDR3, as DNA: TGTGCCAGCAGACAAAGGTCAGGGGGAACTGAAGCTTTCTTT. Protein: CASRQRSGGTEAFF.